This TCR beta chain was captured by sequencing in a study of cytomegalovirus exposure and HLA in healthy donors. Study results and caveats: The authors excluded some V segments, including TRBV6-2 and TRBV6-3, as indistinguishable.

Use of 60 Vbeta and 13 Jbeta primers characterized the PCR. Data came from immunoSEQ multiplex PCR; TCRdb stores just in-frame clones and leaves some out. The table lists tens of thousands of clones, around 8% of them singletons. About this clone itself: Its antigen is not known.

The CDR3 runs to 12 residues. CDR1 and CDR2 (germline): SEHNR, FQNEAQ (reference sequence). V was trimmed by 5 bases and J by 6 bases, leaving 10 bases between them. The chain is built from TRBV7-9 and TRBJ1-2; no reliable D call. The clonotype comes from a man between 45 and 60 years old in good health and CMV-seronegative. The source material was PBMCs. The CDR3 bases are TGTGCCAGCAGCCGCGAGCCCCATGGCTACACCTTC. This translates into CASSREPHGYTF.